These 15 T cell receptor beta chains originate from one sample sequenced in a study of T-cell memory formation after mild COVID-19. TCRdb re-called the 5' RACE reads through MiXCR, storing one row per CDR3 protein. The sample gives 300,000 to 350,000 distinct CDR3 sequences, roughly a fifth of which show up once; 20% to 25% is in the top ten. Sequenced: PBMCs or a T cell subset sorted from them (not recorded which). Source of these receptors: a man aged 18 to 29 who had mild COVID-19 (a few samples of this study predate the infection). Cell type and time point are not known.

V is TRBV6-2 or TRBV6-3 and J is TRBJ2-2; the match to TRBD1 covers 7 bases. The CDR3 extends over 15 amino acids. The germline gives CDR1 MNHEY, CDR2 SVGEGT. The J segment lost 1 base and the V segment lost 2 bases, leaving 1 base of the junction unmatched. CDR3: CASSYGTENTGELFF. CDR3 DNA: TGTGCCAGCAGTTACGGGACAGAGAACACCGGGGAGCTGTTTTTT.

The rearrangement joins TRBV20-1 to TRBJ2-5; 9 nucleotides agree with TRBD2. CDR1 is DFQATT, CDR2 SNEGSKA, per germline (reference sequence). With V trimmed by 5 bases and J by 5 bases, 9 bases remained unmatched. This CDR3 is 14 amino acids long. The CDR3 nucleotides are TGCAGTGCTTTGCCGGGACTAGCTGCGGAGACCCAGTACTTC. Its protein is CSALPGLAAETQYF.

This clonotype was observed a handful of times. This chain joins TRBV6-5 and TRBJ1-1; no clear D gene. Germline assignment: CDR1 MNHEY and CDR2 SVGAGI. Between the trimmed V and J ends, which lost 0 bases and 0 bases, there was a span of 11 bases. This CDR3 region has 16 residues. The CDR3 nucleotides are TGTGCCAGCAGTTACTCGAGTTTACCCATGAACACTGAAGCTTTCTTT. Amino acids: CASSYSSLPMNTEAFF.

The CDR3 sequence is CSARVGTVLNEQFF. The CDR3, as DNA: TGCAGTGCTAGAGTGGGGACCGTTCTCAATGAGCAGTTCTTC. The chain uses TRBV20-1 and TRBJ2-1, with D perhaps being TRBD1 or TRBD2 (5 bases each). This CDR3 is 14 amino acids long. Trimming pared 1 base from V and 6 bases from J, leaving 13 bases between. The germline gives CDR1 DFQATT, CDR2 SNEGSKA (reference sequence).

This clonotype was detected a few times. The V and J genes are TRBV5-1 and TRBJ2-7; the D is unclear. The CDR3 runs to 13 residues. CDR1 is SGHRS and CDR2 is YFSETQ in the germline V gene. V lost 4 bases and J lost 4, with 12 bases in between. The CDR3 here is CASSQTSRYEQYF. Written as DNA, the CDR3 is TGCGCCAGCAGCCAAACATCCAGATACGAGCAGTACTTC.

CDR3 in DNA: TGTGCCAGCAGTCCCCTAGCGGGGCGGATACGTGATGAGCAGTTCTTC. Translated, it gives CASSPLAGRIRDEQFF. The V gene is TRBV27, the J gene TRBJ2-1, with 9 positions matching TRBD2. Trimming at V came to 5 bases and at J to 8 bases, leaving 13 bases not matched to a gene. From germline, CDR1 is MNHEY and CDR2 SMNVEV (reference sequence). This CDR3 spans 16 amino acids.

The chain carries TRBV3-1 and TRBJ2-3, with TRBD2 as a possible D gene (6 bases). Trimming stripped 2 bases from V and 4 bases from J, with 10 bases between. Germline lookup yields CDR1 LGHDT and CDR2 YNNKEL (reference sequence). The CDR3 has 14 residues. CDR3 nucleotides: TGTGCCAGCAGCCAATCACTAGCTTCAGATACGCAGTATTTT. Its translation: CASSQSLASDTQYF.

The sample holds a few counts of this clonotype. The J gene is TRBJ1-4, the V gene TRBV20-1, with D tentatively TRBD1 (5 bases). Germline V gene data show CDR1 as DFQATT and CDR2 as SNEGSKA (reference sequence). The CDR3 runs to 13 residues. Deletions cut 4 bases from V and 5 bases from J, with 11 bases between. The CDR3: CSATRGGNEKLFF. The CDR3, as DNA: TGCAGTGCTACCCGGGGGGGAAATGAAAAACTGTTTTTT.

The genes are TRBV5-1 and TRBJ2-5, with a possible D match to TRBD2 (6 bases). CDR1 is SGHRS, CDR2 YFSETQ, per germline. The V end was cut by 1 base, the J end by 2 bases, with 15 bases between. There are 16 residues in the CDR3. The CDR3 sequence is CASSLSVAGNQETQYF. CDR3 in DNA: TGCGCCAGCAGCTTGTCGGTCGCGGGAAATCAAGAGACCCAGTACTTC.

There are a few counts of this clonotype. This chain's CDR3 is CASSPQGGNEQYV. In DNA, the CDR3 is TGTGCCAGCTCACCACAGGGAGGCAACGAGCAGTACGTC. The chain carries TRBV18 and TRBJ2-7; a weak D match, TRBD2 (6 bases). V was cut by 1 base and J by 5 bases, with 9 bases left in between. The CDR3 is made up of 13 amino acids. Germline values: CDR1 KGHSH, CDR2 LQKENI.

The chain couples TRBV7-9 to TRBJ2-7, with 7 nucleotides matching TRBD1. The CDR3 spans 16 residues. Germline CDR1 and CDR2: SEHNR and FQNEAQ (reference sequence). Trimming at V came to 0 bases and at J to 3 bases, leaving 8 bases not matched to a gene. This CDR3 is CASSLALGDRDYEQYV. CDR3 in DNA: TGTGCCAGCAGCTTAGCGCTCGGGGACAGAGACTACGAGCAGTACGTC.

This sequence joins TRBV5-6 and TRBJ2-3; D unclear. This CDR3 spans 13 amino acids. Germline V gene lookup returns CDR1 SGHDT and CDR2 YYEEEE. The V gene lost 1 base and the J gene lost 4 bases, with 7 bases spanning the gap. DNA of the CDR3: TGTGCCAGCAGCTTGTACGGCGCAGATACGCAGTATTTT. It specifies CASSLYGADTQYF.

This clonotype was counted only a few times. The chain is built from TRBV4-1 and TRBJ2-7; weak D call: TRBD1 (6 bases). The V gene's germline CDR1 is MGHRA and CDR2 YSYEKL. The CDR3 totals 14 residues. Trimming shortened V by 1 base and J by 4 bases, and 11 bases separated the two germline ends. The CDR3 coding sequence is TGCGCCAGCAGCCAAGTACAGGGAACTTACGAGCAGTACGTC. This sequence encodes CASSQVQGTYEQYV.

The CDR3 DNA reads TGTGCCAGCTCACCACAGGAAATGGGGACAGGGGGATCCTACGAGCAGTACGTC. Its translation is CASSPQEMGTGGSYEQYV. The rearrangement uses TRBV18 and TRBJ2-7; 11 bases match TRBD1. The CDR3 has 18 amino acids. The V segment lost 1 base and the J segment 1 base; nucleotides outside the gene matches: 9. From germline, CDR1 is KGHSH and CDR2 LQKENI.

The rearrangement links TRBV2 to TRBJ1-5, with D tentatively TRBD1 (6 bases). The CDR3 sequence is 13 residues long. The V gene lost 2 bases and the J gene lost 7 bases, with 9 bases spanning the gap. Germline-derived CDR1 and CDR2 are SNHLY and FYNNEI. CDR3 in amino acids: CASSESGAQPQHF. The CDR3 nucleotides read TGTGCCAGCAGTGAATCGGGGGCCCAGCCCCAGCATTTT.